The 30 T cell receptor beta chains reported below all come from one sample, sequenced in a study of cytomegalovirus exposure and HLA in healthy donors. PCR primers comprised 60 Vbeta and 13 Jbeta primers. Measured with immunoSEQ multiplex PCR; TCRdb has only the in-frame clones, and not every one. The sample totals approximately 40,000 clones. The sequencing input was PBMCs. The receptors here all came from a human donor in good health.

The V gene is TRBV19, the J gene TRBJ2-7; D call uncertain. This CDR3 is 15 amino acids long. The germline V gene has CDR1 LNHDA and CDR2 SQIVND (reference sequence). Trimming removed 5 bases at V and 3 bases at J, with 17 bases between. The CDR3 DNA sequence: TGTGCCAGTAGTGCTTCGGGTTTGTTAGGCTACGAGCAGTACTTC. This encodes CASSASGLLGYEQYF.

Here the CDR3 DNA reads TGCGCCAGCAACCCACTAGCGGGGGGGTCCTACGAGCAGTACTTC. It specifies CASNPLAGGSYEQYF. The J gene is TRBJ2-7, the V gene TRBV5-1; 13 bases match TRBD2. Germline CDR1 is SGHRS and CDR2 is YFSETQ. The V and J ends lost 6 bases and 1 base, in that order; junction bases with no gene match: 4. The CDR3 length is 15 residues.

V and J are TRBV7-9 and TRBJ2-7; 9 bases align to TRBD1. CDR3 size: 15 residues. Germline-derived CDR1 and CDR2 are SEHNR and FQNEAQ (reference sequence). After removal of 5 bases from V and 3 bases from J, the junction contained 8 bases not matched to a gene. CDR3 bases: TGTGCCAGCAGCCCCCGGGACAGGGATAACTACGAGCAGTACTTC. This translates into CASSPRDRDNYEQYF.

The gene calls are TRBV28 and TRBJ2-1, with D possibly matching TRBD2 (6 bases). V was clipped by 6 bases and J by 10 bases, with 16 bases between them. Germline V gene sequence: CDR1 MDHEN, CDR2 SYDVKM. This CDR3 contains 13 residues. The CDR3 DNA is TGTGCCAGCAGGTGGGGGTCCGGGAGCGAGCAGTTCTTC. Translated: CASRWGSGSEQFF.

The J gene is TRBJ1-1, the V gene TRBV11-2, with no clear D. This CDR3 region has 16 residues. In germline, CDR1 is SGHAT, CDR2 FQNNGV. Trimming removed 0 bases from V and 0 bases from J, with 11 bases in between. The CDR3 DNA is TGTGCCAGCAGCTTAGATACAGCTTCATTGAACACTGAAGCTTTCTTT. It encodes CASSLDTASLNTEAFF.

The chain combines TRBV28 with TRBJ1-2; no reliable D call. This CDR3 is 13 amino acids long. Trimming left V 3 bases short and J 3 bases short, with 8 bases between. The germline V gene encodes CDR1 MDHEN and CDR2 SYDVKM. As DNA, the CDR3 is TGTGCCAGCAGTTTGGAAGGAGACTATGGCTACACCTTC. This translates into CASSLEGDYGYTF.

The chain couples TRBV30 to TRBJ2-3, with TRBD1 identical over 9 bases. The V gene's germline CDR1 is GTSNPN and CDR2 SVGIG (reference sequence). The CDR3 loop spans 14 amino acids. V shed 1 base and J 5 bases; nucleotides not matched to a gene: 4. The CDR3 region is CAWSARTGVDTQYF. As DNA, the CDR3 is TGTGCCTGGAGTGCGAGGACAGGGGTAGATACGCAGTATTTT.

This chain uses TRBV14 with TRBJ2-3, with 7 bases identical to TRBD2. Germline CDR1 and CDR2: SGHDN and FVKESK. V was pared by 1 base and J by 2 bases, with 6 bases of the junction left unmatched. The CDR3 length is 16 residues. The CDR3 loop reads CASSQVKGLITDTQYF. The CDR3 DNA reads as TGTGCCAGCAGCCAAGTGAAGGGACTAATCACAGATACGCAGTATTTT.

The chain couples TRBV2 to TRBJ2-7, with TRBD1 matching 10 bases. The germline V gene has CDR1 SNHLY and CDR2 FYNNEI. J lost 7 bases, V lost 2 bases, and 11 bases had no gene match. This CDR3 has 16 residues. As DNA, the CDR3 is TGTGCCAGCAGTGAAACCACCCGGACAGGGGGGGGAGAGCAGTACTTC. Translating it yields CASSETTRTGGGEQYF.

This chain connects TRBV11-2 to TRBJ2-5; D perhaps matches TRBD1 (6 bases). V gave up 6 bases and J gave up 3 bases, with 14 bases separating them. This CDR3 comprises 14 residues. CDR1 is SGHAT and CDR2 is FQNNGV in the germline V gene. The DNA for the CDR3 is TGTGCCAGCAGATTGACAGGAGCCGAAGAGACCCAGTACTTC. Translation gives CASRLTGAEETQYF.

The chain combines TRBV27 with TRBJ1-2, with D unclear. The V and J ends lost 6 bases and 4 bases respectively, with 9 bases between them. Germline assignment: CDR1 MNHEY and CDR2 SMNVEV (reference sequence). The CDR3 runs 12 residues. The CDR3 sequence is CASREGLYGYTF. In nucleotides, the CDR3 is TGTGCCAGCAGGGAGGGTCTCTATGGCTACACCTTC.

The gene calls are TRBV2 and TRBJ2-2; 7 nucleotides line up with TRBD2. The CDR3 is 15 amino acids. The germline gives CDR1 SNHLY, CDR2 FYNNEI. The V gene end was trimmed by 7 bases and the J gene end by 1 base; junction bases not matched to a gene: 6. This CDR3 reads CASNGLGRNTGELFF. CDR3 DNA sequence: TGTGCCAGCAACGGACTAGGACGGAACACCGGGGAGCTGTTTTTT.

In nucleotides, the CDR3 is TGTGCCAGCAGCTTCTACGGGCGGGGATCCGGTTCACCCCTCCACTTT. Its translation: CASSFYGRGSGSPLHF. The J gene is TRBJ1-6, the V gene TRBV7-8; no clear D gene. Trimming took off 3 bases at V and 9 bases at J, with 18 bases between the two ends. Germline V gene sequence: CDR1 SGHVS, CDR2 FQNEAQ. The CDR3 has 16 amino acids.

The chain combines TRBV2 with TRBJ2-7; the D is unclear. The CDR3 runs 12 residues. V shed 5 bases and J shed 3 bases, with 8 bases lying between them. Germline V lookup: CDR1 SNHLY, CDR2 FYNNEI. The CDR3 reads CASSYQYYEQYF. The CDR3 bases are TGTGCCAGCAGTTATCAGTACTACGAGCAGTACTTC. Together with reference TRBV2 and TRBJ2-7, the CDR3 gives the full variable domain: EPEVTQTPSHQVTQMGQEVILRCVPISNHLYFYWYRQILGQKVEFLVSFYNNEISEKSEIFDDQFSVERPDGSNFTLKIRSTKLEDSAMYFCASSYQYYEQYFGPGTRLTVT.

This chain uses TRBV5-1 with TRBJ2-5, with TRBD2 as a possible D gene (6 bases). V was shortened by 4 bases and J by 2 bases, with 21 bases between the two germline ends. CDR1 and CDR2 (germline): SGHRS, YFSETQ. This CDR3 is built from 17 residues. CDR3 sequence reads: CASSTAPGTALQETQYF. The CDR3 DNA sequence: TGCGCCAGCAGCACCGCCCCCGGGACTGCGTTGCAAGAGACCCAGTACTTC.

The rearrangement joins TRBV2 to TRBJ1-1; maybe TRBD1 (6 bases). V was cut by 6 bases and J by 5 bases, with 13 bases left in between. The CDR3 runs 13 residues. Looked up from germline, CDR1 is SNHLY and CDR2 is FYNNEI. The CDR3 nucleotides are TGTGCCAGCAGCTACGGGACAACGACTGAAGCTTTCTTT. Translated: CASSYGTTTEAFF. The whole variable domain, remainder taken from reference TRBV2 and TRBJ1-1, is EPEVTQTPSHQVTQMGQEVILRCVPISNHLYFYWYRQILGQKVEFLVSFYNNEISEKSEIFDDQFSVERPDGSNFTLKIRSTKLEDSAMYFCASSYGTTTEAFFGQGTRLTVV.

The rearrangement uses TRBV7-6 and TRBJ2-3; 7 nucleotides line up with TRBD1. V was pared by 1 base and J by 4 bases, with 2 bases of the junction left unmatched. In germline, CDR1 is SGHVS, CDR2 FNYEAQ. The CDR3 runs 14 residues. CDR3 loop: CASSLGQGADTQYF. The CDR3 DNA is TGTGCCAGCAGCTTAGGGCAGGGGGCAGATACGCAGTATTTT. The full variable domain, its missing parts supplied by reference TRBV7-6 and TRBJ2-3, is GAGVSQSPRYKVTKRGQDVALRCDPISGHVSLYWYRQALGQGPEFLTYFNYEAQQDKSGLPNDRFSAERPEGSISTLTIQRTEQRDSAMYRCASSLGQGADTQYFGPGTRLTVL.

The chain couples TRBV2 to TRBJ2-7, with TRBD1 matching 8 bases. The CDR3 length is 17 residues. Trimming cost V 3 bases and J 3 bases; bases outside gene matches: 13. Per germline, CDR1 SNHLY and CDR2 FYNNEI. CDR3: CASSERAPGTGNYEQYF. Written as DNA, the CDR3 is TGTGCCAGCAGTGAGAGGGCTCCCGGGACAGGAAACTACGAGCAGTACTTC.

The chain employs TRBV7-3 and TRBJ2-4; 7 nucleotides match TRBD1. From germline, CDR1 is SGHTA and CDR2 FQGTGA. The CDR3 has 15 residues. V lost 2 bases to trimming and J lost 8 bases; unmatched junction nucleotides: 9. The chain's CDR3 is CASSLRDRVGDIQYF. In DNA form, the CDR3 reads TGTGCCAGCAGCTTACGAGACAGGGTGGGAGACATTCAGTACTTC.

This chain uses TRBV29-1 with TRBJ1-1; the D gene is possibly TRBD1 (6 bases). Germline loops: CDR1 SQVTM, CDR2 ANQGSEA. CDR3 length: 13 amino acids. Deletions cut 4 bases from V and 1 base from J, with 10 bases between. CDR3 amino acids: CSVADSPNTEAFF. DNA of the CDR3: TGCAGCGTTGCGGACAGCCCGAACACTGAAGCTTTCTTT.

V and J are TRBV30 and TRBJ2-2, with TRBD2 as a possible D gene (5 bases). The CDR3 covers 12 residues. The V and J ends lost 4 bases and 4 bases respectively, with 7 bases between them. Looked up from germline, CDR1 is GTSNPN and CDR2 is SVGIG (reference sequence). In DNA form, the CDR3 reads TGTGCCTGGAAGAGGGCCACCGGGGAGCTGTTTTTT. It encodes CAWKRATGELFF.

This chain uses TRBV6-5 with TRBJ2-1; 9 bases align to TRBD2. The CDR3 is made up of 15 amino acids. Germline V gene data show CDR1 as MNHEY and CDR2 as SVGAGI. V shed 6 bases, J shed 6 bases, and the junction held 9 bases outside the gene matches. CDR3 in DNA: TGTGCCAGCAGGTCGCCCAGGCGGGGGGGCAATGAGCAGTTCTTC. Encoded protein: CASRSPRRGGNEQFF.

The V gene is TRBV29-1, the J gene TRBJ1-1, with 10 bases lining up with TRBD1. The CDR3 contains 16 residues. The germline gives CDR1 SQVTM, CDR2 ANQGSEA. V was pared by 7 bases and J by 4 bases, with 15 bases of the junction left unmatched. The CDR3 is CSADSGTGVAVTEAFF. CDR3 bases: TGCAGCGCTGATTCCGGGACAGGGGTTGCTGTCACTGAAGCTTTCTTT.

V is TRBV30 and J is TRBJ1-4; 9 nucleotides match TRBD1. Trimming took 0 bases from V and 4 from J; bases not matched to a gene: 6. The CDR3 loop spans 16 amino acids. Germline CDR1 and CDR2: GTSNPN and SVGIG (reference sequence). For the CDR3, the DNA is TGTGCCTGGAGTGTCCCCGGGACAGGGTTTAATGAAAAACTGTTTTTT. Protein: CAWSVPGTGFNEKLFF.

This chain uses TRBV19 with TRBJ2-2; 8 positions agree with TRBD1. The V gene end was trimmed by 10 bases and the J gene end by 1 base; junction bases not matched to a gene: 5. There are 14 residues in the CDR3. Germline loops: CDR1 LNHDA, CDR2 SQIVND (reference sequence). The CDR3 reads CATLGTGNTGELFF. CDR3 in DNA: TGTGCCACCTTAGGGACAGGGAACACCGGGGAGCTGTTTTTT.

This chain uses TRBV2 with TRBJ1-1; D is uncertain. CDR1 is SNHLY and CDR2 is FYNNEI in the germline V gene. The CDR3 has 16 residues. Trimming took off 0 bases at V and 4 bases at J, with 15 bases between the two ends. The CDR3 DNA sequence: TGTGCCAGCAGTGAAGCCCCGCGGGGATGGGGCACTGAAGCTTTCTTT. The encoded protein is CASSEAPRGWGTEAFF.

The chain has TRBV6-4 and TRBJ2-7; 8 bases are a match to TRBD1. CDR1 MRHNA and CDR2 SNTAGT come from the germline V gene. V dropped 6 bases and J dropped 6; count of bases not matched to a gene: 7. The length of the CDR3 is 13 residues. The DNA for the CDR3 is TGTGCCAGCAGCTCTGACAGGGGCCTCGAGCAGTACTTC. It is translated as CASSSDRGLEQYF.

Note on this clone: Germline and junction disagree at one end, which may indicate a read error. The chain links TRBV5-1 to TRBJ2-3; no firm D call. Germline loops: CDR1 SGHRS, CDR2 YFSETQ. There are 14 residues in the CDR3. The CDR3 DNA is TGCGCCAGCAGCTTGGTTTCAGGCACAGATAAGCAGTATTTT. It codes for CASSLVSGTDKQYF.

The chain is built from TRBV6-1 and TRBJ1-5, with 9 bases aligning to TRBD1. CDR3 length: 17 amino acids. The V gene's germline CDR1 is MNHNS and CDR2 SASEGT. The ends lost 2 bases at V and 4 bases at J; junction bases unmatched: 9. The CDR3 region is CASSEFGWTGENQPQHF. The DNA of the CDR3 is TGTGCCAGCAGTGAATTTGGCTGGACAGGGGAAAATCAGCCCCAGCATTTT.

Here the CDR3 reads CASSYTWGVGNSPLHF. The CDR3 DNA sequence: TGTGCCAGCAGCTACACCTGGGGGGTTGGTAATTCACCCCTCCACTTT. The chain carries TRBV7-9 and TRBJ1-6; tentative D call: TRBD1 (5 bases). Trimming pared 4 bases from V and 6 bases from J, leaving 16 bases between. CDR3 size: 16 residues. In germline, CDR1 is SEHNR, CDR2 FQNEAQ (reference sequence).